Below, 5 T cell receptor beta chains from the same sample are listed, as sequenced in a study of cytomegalovirus exposure and HLA in healthy donors. PCR amplification relied on 60 Vbeta primers (plus 13 Jbeta primers). The assay was immunoSEQ multiplex PCR, and TCRdb's table has in-frame clones only and misses some. The table includes around 140,000 clones, 70% to 80% detected once. The sequencing sample was made of PBMCs. These receptors were obtained from a woman between 18 and 29 years old in good health and CMV-seropositive.

The chain employs TRBV19 and TRBJ2-3; possible D gene TRBD1, 6 bases. Germline loops: CDR1 LNHDA, CDR2 SQIVND (reference sequence). The CDR3 covers 16 residues. The V end was cut by 5 bases, the J end by 1 base, with 16 bases between. The CDR3 bases are TGTGCCAGTAGTCCGCCGAAAGGGGGTGGCACAGATACGCAGTATTTT. Protein product: CASSPPKGGGTDTQYF.

The chain recombines TRBV6-1 with TRBJ1-5; 10 nucleotides line up with TRBD1. Germline loops: CDR1 MNHNS, CDR2 SASEGT. With 5 bases clipped from V and 1 base from J, the junction kept 2 bases outside the gene matches. This CDR3 spans 15 amino acids. Written as DNA, the CDR3 is TGTGCCAGCAGTCGGGACAGGGGCAGCAATCAGCCCCAGCATTTT. The encoded protein is CASSRDRGSNQPQHF.

V and J are TRBV5-4 and TRBJ2-7, with TRBD2 matching over 10 bases. Unmatched junction bases numbered 1, after V lost 2 bases and J lost 2 bases. There are 14 residues in the CDR3. CDR1 and CDR2 (germline): SGHNT, YYREEE (reference sequence). The CDR3 sequence: CASSLLAGTYEQYF. CDR3 DNA sequence: TGTGCCAGCAGCTTACTAGCGGGGACCTACGAGCAGTACTTC.

This rearrangement joins TRBV28 to TRBJ1-5, with 9 bases identical to TRBD1. CDR3 length: 15 amino acids. Germline V CDR1 and CDR2: MDHEN, SYDVKM. The trim removed 6 bases at V and 5 bases at J, leaving 8 bases unmatched. CDR3 in amino acids: CASRGAGTGHQPQHF. Written as DNA, the CDR3 is TGTGCCAGCAGAGGAGCGGGGACAGGGCATCAGCCCCAGCATTTT.

This chain joins TRBV19 and TRBJ1-1; weak D call: TRBD1 (5 bases). Germline CDR1 LNHDA, CDR2 SQIVND (reference sequence). The CDR3 sequence is 16 residues long. Trimming pared 3 bases from V and 4 bases from J, leaving 18 bases between. CDR3 in DNA: TGTGCCAGTAGTATTTCGGGGGAGATCGGCGGCACTGAAGCTTTCTTT. It codes for CASSISGEIGGTEAFF.